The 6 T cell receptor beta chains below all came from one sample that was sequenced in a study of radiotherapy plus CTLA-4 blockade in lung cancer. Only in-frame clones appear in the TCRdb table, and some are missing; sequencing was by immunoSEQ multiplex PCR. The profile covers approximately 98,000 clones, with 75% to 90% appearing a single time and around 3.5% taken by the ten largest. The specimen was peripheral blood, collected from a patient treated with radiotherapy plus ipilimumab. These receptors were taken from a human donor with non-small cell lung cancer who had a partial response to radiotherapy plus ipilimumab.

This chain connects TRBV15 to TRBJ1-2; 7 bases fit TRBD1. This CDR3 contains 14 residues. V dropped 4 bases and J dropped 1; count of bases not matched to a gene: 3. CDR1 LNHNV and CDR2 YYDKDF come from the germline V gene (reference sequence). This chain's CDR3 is CATSIGDSNYGYTF. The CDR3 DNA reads TGTGCCACCAGCATTGGGGACAGTAACTATGGCTACACCTTC.

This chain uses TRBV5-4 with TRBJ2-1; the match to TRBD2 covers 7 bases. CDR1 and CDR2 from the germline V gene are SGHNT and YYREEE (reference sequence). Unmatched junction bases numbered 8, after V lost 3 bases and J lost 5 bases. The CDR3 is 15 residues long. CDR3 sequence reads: CASSWGSSGDNEQFF. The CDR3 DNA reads TGTGCCAGCAGCTGGGGGTCTAGCGGCGACAATGAGCAGTTCTTC.

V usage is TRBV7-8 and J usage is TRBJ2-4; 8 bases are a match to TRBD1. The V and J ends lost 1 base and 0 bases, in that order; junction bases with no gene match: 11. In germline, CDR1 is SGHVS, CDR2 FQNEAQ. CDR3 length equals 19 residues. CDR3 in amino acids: CASSLESGQAKVAKNIQYF. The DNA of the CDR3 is TGTGCCAGCAGCTTAGAGTCGGGACAGGCCAAAGTAGCCAAAAACATTCAGTACTTC.

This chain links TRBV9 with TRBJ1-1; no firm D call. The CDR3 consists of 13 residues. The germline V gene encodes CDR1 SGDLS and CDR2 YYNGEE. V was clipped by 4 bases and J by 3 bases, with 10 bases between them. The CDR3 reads CASSSLSDTEAFF. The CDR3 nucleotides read TGTGCCAGCAGCTCCCTATCGGACACTGAAGCTTTCTTT.

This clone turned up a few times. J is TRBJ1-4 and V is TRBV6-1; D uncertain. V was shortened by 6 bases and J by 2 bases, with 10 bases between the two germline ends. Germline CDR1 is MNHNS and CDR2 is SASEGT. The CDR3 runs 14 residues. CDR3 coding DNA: TGTGCCAGCAGGGGCGTAGGCACTAATGAAAAACTGTTTTTT. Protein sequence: CASRGVGTNEKLFF.

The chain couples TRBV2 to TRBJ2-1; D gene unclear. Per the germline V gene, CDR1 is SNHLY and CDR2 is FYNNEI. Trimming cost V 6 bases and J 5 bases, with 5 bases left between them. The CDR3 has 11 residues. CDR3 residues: CASRLNNEQFF. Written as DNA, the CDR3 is TGTGCCAGCAGACTTAACAATGAGCAGTTCTTC.